This TCR beta chain was identified in a study of T cell repertoires in cytomegalovirus infection. Deletions cut 3 bases from V and 1 base from J, with 12 bases between. Per germline, CDR1 SNHLY and CDR2 FYNNEI. The CDR3 totals 15 residues. Of note for this clonotype: Its antigen is unidentified.

TCRdb called the reads again in MiXCR, with one record for every CDR3 protein. The table includes about 770,000 distinct CDR3 sequences, 25% to 30% detected once. The TCR was taken from a human donor in good health (CMV status not recorded). Some clones in this sample may be carry-over from other donors' samples. The gene calls are TRBV2 and TRBJ1-1; TRBD1 is a possible D gene (5 bases). This sample comprised cultured CD8+ T cells from PBMCs, obtained from culture after CMV antigen stimulation. The CDR3 loop reads CASSDPDSRNTEAFF. CDR3 DNA: TGTGCCAGCAGTGATCCTGACAGCAGGAACACTGAAGCTTTCTTT.